The sequence of this T cell receptor (beta chain) was determined in a study of control samples from healthy donors and cancer patients. Profiling relied on immunoSEQ multiplex PCR, and the TCRdb table lists in-frame clones only, not all of them. The top ten clones hold about 12% of a sample with 90,000 to 150,000 clones, around nine tenths of them seen once. Per the germline V gene, CDR1 is LGHDT and CDR2 is YNNKEL (reference sequence). With V trimmed by 4 bases and J by 4 bases, 1 base remained unmatched. The CDR3 runs to 14 residues. This chain joins TRBV3-1 (or the pseudogene TRBV3-2) and TRBJ1-3, with 10 bases lining up with TRBD1. Sequenced material: blood. The source of this sequence is a man aged 30 to 39 in good health. The CDR3 here is CASSLGQGGNTIYF. The CDR3 nucleotides are TGTGCCAGCAGCCTGGGACAGGGGGGAAACACCATATATTTT.